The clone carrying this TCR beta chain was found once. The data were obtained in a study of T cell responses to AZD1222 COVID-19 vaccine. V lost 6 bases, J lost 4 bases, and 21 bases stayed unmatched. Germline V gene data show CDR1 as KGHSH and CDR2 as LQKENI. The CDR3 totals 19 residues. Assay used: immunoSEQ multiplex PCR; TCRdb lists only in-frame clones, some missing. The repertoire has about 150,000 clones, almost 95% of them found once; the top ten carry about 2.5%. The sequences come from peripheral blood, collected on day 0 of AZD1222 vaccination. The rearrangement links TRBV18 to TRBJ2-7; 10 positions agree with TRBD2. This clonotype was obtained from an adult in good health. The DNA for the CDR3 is TGTGCCAGCTCCCCGAACATCCAAAAAGCGGGGGGGCCTATATACGAGCAGTACTTC. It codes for CASSPNIQKAGGPIYEQYF.